Below, one T cell receptor (beta chain) is given with its context. Its antigen is undetermined. This entry belongs to a study of cytomegalovirus exposure and HLA in healthy donors. Study-level points and caveats: Presence/absence comparisons presumed near-even sequencing depth among donors. TCR beta sequences reportedly predicted most subjects' HLA-A and HLA-B alleles accurately. As confirmed in vitro, a few CMV-associated chains were specific for CMV antigens.

Primers: 60 Vbeta forward and 13 Jbeta reverse. Sequencing used immunoSEQ multiplex PCR; TCRdb keeps in-frame clones, though not all of them. The data show more than 90,000 clones, roughly 74% seen once. The CDR3 covers 16 residues. V lost 4 bases to trimming and J lost 3 bases, with 20 bases between them. The germline V gene has CDR1 SGHKS and CDR2 YYEKEE (reference sequence). Donors were nominally healthy when sampled, though unrecorded immune exposures were likely. The chain joins TRBV5-5 to TRBJ2-7; TRBD1 might be the D (5 bases). Source material: PBMCs. The TCR was taken from a woman aged 25 to 39 in good health and CMV-seronegative. The CDR3 DNA reads TGTGCCAGCAGCGGGGCCGAACGTCCACCTTTCTACGAGCAGTACTTC. Amino acids: CASSGAERPPFYEQYF.